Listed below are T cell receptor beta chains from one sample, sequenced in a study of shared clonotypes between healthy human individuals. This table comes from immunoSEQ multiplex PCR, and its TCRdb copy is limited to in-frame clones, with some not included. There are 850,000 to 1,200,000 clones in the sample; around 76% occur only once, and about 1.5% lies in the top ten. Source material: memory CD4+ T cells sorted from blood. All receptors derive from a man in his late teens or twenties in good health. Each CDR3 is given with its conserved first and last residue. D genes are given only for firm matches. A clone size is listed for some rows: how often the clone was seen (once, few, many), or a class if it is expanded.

CDR3 DNA: TGTGCCAGCAGTGTCCTAGCGGGGGGCATCACCTACGAGCAGTACTTC; CDR3 protein: CASSVLAGGITYEQYF; clone size: -; D gene: TRBD2; J gene: TRBJ2-7; V gene: TRBV6-1
CDR3 DNA: TGTGCCAGCAGCCCAGTCGGACTAGCCAGTGAGCAGTTCTTC; CDR3 protein: CASSPVGLASEQFF; clone size: -; D gene: TRBD2; J gene: TRBJ2-1; V gene: TRBV11-2
CDR3 DNA: TGTGCCAGCATTCAACAGGGGTATAACACTGAAGCTTTCTTT; CDR3 protein: CASIQQGYNTEAFF; clone size: -; D gene: TRBD1; J gene: TRBJ1-1; V gene: TRBV6-1
CDR3 DNA: TGTGCCAGCAGCCTTACGGGGTCTTCCTACGAGCAGTACTTC; CDR3 protein: CASSLTGSSYEQYF; clone size: -; D gene: -; J gene: TRBJ2-7; V gene: TRBV7-2
CDR3 DNA: TGTGCCAGCAGCCTTAGCGGGGGGGCCGACGAGCAGTACTTC; CDR3 protein: CASSLSGGADEQYF; clone size: -; D gene: TRBD2; J gene: TRBJ2-7; V gene: TRBV7-2
CDR3 DNA: TGTGCCAGCTCACTAACGATGGGACAGTACACCGGGGAGCTGTTTTTT; CDR3 protein: CASSLTMGQYTGELFF; clone size: -; D gene: TRBD1; J gene: TRBJ2-2; V gene: TRBV18
CDR3 DNA: TGTGCCAGCAGCTTAGGCGGGGGGGAAGTCAATGAGCAGTTCTTC; CDR3 protein: CASSLGGGEVNEQFF; clone size: -; D gene: TRBD2; J gene: TRBJ2-1; V gene: TRBV7-2
CDR3 DNA: TGCAGCGTTGTATCGTCCCAGGGGGCGTGGGAGCAGTTCTTC; CDR3 protein: CSVVSSQGAWEQFF; clone size: few; D gene: TRBD1; J gene: TRBJ2-1; V gene: TRBV29-1
CDR3 DNA: TGCGCCAGCAGCCAAGCCGGGACAGGTACCTATTCACCCCTCCACTTT; CDR3 protein: CASSQAGTGTYSPLHF; clone size: -; D gene: TRBD1; J gene: TRBJ1-6; V gene: TRBV4-1
CDR3 DNA: TGTGCCAGTAACCCCCCAGCCACCGGGACAGGGGCTTATAGCAATCAGCCCCAGCATTTT; CDR3 protein: CASNPPATGTGAYSNQPQHF; clone size: once; D gene: TRBD1; J gene: TRBJ1-5; V gene: TRBV19
CDR3 DNA: TGTGCCAGCAGCCAGGGAGACAGGGACCTCTCCGAGCAGTACTTC; CDR3 protein: CASSQGDRDLSEQYF; clone size: few; D gene: TRBD1; J gene: TRBJ2-7; V gene: TRBV14
CDR3 DNA: TGTGCCAGCAGCTTAGGGTTTAACTACGAGCAGTACTTC; CDR3 protein: CASSLGFNYEQYF; clone size: -; D gene: -; J gene: TRBJ2-7; V gene: TRBV7-2
CDR3 DNA: TGTGCCAGCAGTGATATCTATACCGGGACAGGGGGTTCTGAAGCTTTCTTT; CDR3 protein: CASSDIYTGTGGSEAFF; clone size: once; D gene: TRBD1; J gene: TRBJ1-1; V gene: TRBV25-1
CDR3 DNA: TGTGCCAGCTCACCACGGTATAGCGATGGCTACACCTTC; CDR3 protein: CASSPRYSDGYTF; clone size: -; D gene: -; J gene: TRBJ1-2; V gene: TRBV18
CDR3 DNA: TGTGCCAGCGGCCGGACAGGGATTGAGACCCAGTACTTC; CDR3 protein: CASGRTGIETQYF; clone size: few; D gene: TRBD1; J gene: TRBJ2-5; V gene: TRBV6-1
CDR3 DNA: TGCAGCGTAATACAGGGTGGATCAAGCAATCAGCCCCAGCATTTT; CDR3 protein: CSVIQGGSSNQPQHF; clone size: -; D gene: -; J gene: TRBJ1-5; V gene: TRBV29-1
CDR3 DNA: TGTGCCAGCAGCGCTAGCTTATCCTCCTACAATGAGCAGTTCTTC; CDR3 protein: CASSASLSSYNEQFF; clone size: -; D gene: -; J gene: TRBJ2-1; V gene: TRBV9
CDR3 DNA: TGTGCCTACTCCGCTTCCTCTGGAAACACCATATATTTT; CDR3 protein: CAYSASSGNTIYF; clone size: -; D gene: -; J gene: TRBJ1-3; V gene: TRBV30
CDR3 DNA: TGTGCCAGCAGTTTGGGTCCAAATGAGCAGTTCTTC; CDR3 protein: CASSLGPNEQFF; clone size: once; D gene: -; J gene: TRBJ2-1; V gene: TRBV11-3
CDR3 DNA: TGCGCCAGCAGCTTGGGGACAGGGGTTCAGCCCCAGCATTTT; CDR3 protein: CASSLGTGVQPQHF; clone size: -; D gene: TRBD1; J gene: TRBJ1-5; V gene: TRBV5-1
CDR3 DNA: TGTGCCACCTCGACAGGGTACAATTCACCCCTCCACTTT; CDR3 protein: CATSTGYNSPLHF; clone size: few; D gene: TRBD1; J gene: TRBJ1-6; V gene: TRBV27
CDR3 DNA: TGCAGTGCTAGAGATCCCGGGGCCCAGTACTTC; CDR3 protein: CSARDPGAQYF; clone size: -; D gene: -; J gene: TRBJ2-5; V gene: TRBV20-1
CDR3 DNA: TGTGCCAGCAGCTTCCAGGGGTCGAACACCGGGGAGCTGTTTTTT; CDR3 protein: CASSFQGSNTGELFF; clone size: -; D gene: -; J gene: TRBJ2-2; V gene: TRBV7-9
CDR3 DNA: TGTGCCAGCAGCCTAAGTGGGGTTGGGGGACATGGCTCACCCCTCCACTTT; CDR3 protein: CASSLSGVGGHGSPLHF; clone size: -; D gene: -; J gene: TRBJ1-6; V gene: TRBV7-9
CDR3 DNA: TGTGCCAGCAGTTTCCGCGACAGGGGGATCAATCAGCCCCAGCATTTT; CDR3 protein: CASSFRDRGINQPQHF; clone size: -; D gene: TRBD1; J gene: TRBJ1-5; V gene: TRBV28
CDR3 DNA: TGCAGTGCTACGGTTCGGAATGAGCAGTTCTTC; CDR3 protein: CSATVRNEQFF; clone size: -; D gene: -; J gene: TRBJ2-1; V gene: TRBV20-1
CDR3 DNA: TGTGCCAGCAGTGAAGGACCTGAAGCTTTCTTT; CDR3 protein: CASSEGPEAFF; clone size: -; D gene: -; J gene: TRBJ1-1; V gene: TRBV6-1
CDR3 DNA: TGTGCCTGGAGTGTCGAGGTTCACACTGAAGCTTTCTTT; CDR3 protein: CAWSVEVHTEAFF; clone size: -; D gene: -; J gene: TRBJ1-1; V gene: TRBV30
CDR3 DNA: TGTGCTAGCAGCTTAGGGACAGATAGCACAGATACGCAGTATTTT; CDR3 protein: CASSLGTDSTDTQYF; clone size: -; D gene: TRBD1; J gene: TRBJ2-3; V gene: TRBV7-7
CDR3 DNA: TGTGCCAGCTCACCAAATTGGGGCAGCGATGGCTACACCTTC; CDR3 protein: CASSPNWGSDGYTF; clone size: -; D gene: -; J gene: TRBJ1-2; V gene: TRBV18
CDR3 DNA: TGCAGCGTTGGGGACCATGAGCAGTTCTTC; CDR3 protein: CSVGDHEQFF; clone size: -; D gene: -; J gene: TRBJ2-1; V gene: TRBV29-1
CDR3 DNA: TGTGCCAGCAGTGTGCGGGGGGAGGCCGGGGAGCTGTTTTTT; CDR3 protein: CASSVRGEAGELFF; clone size: -; D gene: TRBD2; J gene: TRBJ2-2; V gene: TRBV27
CDR3 DNA: TGTGCCTGGAATCTAGCGGGGAATGAGCAGTTCTTC; CDR3 protein: CAWNLAGNEQFF; clone size: -; D gene: TRBD2; J gene: TRBJ2-1; V gene: TRBV30
CDR3 DNA: TGTGCCAGCAGTGGGACCAGTCGGAAAGGAGCTTTCTTT; CDR3 protein: CASSGTSRKGAFF; clone size: -; D gene: -; J gene: TRBJ1-1; V gene: TRBV25-1
CDR3 DNA: TGTGCCAGCAGCAAACCCTCCAGGGGGCCCAACGAGCAGTACTTC; CDR3 protein: CASSKPSRGPNEQYF; clone size: -; D gene: -; J gene: TRBJ2-7; V gene: TRBV21-1
CDR3 DNA: TGCAGCGTGGAAGGAAGGGGGAGGGATGAGCAGTTCTTC; CDR3 protein: CSVEGRGRDEQFF; clone size: -; D gene: -; J gene: TRBJ2-1; V gene: TRBV29-1
CDR3 DNA: TGTGCCAGCAGGACTAGCGGGAACACCGGGGAGCTGTTTTTT; CDR3 protein: CASRTSGNTGELFF; clone size: -; D gene: TRBD2; J gene: TRBJ2-2; V gene: TRBV9
CDR3 DNA: TGTGCCAGCAGCCGGGCGGGAGAGGGCGCCGGAAACACCATATATTTT; CDR3 protein: CASSRAGEGAGNTIYF; clone size: -; D gene: -; J gene: TRBJ1-3; V gene: TRBV5-6
CDR3 DNA: TGTGCCAGCAGTTTGCGAGGGGTCTATGGCTACACCTTC; CDR3 protein: CASSLRGVYGYTF; clone size: -; D gene: -; J gene: TRBJ1-2; V gene: TRBV28
CDR3 DNA: TGCGCCAGCAGCTTGGGCGGGAGTGGGTCCTACGAGCAGTACTTC; CDR3 protein: CASSLGGSGSYEQYF; clone size: few; D gene: TRBD2; J gene: TRBJ2-7; V gene: TRBV5-1
CDR3 DNA: TGTGCTAGTGGTTTGGACAGCAACACCGGGGAGCTGTTTTTT; CDR3 protein: CASGLDSNTGELFF; clone size: -; D gene: -; J gene: TRBJ2-2; V gene: TRBV12-5
CDR3 DNA: TGCGCCAGCAGCTTGGACGCAGGGAGAAACTATGGCTACACCTTC; CDR3 protein: CASSLDAGRNYGYTF; clone size: -; D gene: -; J gene: TRBJ1-2; V gene: TRBV5-1
CDR3 DNA: TGCGCCAGCAGCCAAGATCGAAGGGGATTCGGCATGAACACTGAAGCTTTCTTT; CDR3 protein: CASSQDRRGFGMNTEAFF; clone size: once; D gene: -; J gene: TRBJ1-1; V gene: TRBV4-1
CDR3 DNA: TGTGCCAGCAGCGTTGATGGACAGGGGGCAGGTGAGCAGTTCTTC; CDR3 protein: CASSVDGQGAGEQFF; clone size: -; D gene: TRBD1; J gene: TRBJ2-1; V gene: TRBV9
CDR3 DNA: TGTGCCAGCAGCTTAGTCTATCGGACCGCGCTAAAAGAAAAACTGTTTTTT; CDR3 protein: CASSLVYRTALKEKLFF; clone size: -; D gene: -; J gene: TRBJ1-4; V gene: TRBV7-8
CDR3 DNA: TGTGCCAGCAGCGTAGAAAACACTGAAGCTTTCTTT; CDR3 protein: CASSVENTEAFF; clone size: -; D gene: -; J gene: TRBJ1-1; V gene: TRBV9
CDR3 DNA: TGTGCCAGCAGCTTGTGGGGTAGCGCCCCAGATACGCAGTATTTT; CDR3 protein: CASSLWGSAPDTQYF; clone size: -; D gene: -; J gene: TRBJ2-3; V gene: TRBV5-6
CDR3 DNA: TGTGCCAGTAGTCCCTCGGGCAGGGGGCCATGGGTAGCTTTCTTT; CDR3 protein: CASSPSGRGPWVAFF; clone size: -; D gene: TRBD1; J gene: TRBJ1-1; V gene: TRBV19
CDR3 DNA: TGTGCCAGCAGCAAGGACAGGGGGAAAGAAAAACTGTTTTTT; CDR3 protein: CASSKDRGKEKLFF; clone size: -; D gene: TRBD1; J gene: TRBJ1-4; V gene: TRBV5-5
CDR3 DNA: TGTGCCAGCAGGGCTGGGACAGGGGTCTCTGGGGCCAACGTCCTGACTTTC; CDR3 protein: CASRAGTGVSGANVLTF; clone size: -; D gene: TRBD1; J gene: TRBJ2-6; V gene: TRBV27
CDR3 DNA: TGTGCCAGCAGCTTATTTGCGGTGGGACGGGAGACCCAGTACTTC; CDR3 protein: CASSLFAVGRETQYF; clone size: -; D gene: -; J gene: TRBJ2-5; V gene: TRBV7-2
CDR3 DNA: TGTGCCTGGAGAGGACAGGCTTATCAGCCCCAGCATTTT; CDR3 protein: CAWRGQAYQPQHF; clone size: -; D gene: TRBD1; J gene: TRBJ1-5; V gene: TRBV30
CDR3 DNA: TGTGCCAGCTCACCGGGACAGACGTTTTACGAGCAGTACTTC; CDR3 protein: CASSPGQTFYEQYF; clone size: many; D gene: TRBD1; J gene: TRBJ2-7; V gene: TRBV18
CDR3 DNA: TGTGCCAGCAGTCCCCTCGGTGGTCCCAAAAACATTCAGTACTTC; CDR3 protein: CASSPLGGPKNIQYF; clone size: -; D gene: -; J gene: TRBJ2-4; V gene: TRBV5-6
CDR3 DNA: TGTGCCAGCAGCGGACGGGCCGAGACTGGAAACACCATATATTTT; CDR3 protein: CASSGRAETGNTIYF; clone size: -; D gene: -; J gene: TRBJ1-3; V gene: TRBV21-1
CDR3 DNA: TGTGCCAGCAGTGTATTTCAGTCGGGCGGCTACACCTTC; CDR3 protein: CASSVFQSGGYTF; clone size: -; D gene: -; J gene: TRBJ1-2; V gene: TRBV2
CDR3 DNA: TGTGCCAGCTGGCAGGGTTTTCTCGAGCAGTACTTC; CDR3 protein: CASWQGFLEQYF; clone size: many; D gene: -; J gene: TRBJ2-7; V gene: TRBV6-1
CDR3 DNA: TGTGCCAGCAGCTTCGGGGGGTCGCTTACGGGAAACACCATATATTTT; CDR3 protein: CASSFGGSLTGNTIYF; clone size: -; D gene: -; J gene: TRBJ1-3; V gene: TRBV7-9
CDR3 DNA: TGTGCCAGCGAGGCCGGATTTGTGGACACCGGGGAGCTGTTTTTT; CDR3 protein: CASEAGFVDTGELFF; clone size: once; D gene: -; J gene: TRBJ2-2; V gene: TRBV2
CDR3 DNA: TGTGCCACCAGCAGGGATAGGACTAGCGGGAAGTACGAGCAGTACTTC; CDR3 protein: CATSRDRTSGKYEQYF; clone size: -; D gene: TRBD2; J gene: TRBJ2-7; V gene: TRBV15